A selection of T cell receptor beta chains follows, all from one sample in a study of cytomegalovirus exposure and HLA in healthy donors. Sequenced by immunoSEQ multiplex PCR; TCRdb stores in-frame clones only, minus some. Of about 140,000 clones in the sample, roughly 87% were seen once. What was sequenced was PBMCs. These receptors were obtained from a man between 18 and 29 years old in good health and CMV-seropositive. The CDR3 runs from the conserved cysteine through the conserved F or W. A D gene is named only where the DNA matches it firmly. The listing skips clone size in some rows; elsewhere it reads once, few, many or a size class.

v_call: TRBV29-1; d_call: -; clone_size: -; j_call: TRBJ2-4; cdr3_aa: CSVGNLAKNIQYF; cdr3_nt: TGCAGCGTTGGTAATCTAGCCAAAAACATTCAGTACTTC
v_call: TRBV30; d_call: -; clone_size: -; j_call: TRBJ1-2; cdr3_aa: CAWSTERLGYTF; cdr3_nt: TGTGCCTGGAGTACAGAGCGGCTCGGCTACACCTTC
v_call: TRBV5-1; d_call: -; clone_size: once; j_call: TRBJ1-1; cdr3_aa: CASSLGQTNTEAFF; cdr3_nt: TGCGCCAGCAGCTTGGGACAGACAAACACTGAAGCTTTCTTT
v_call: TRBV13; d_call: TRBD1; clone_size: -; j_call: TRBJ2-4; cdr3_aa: CASSGTGTNIQYF; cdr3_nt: TGTGCCAGCAGCGGGACAGGTACAAACATTCAGTACTTC
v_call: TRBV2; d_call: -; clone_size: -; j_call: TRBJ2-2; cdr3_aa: CASSWSPRRELFF; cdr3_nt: TGTGCCAGCAGCTGGAGCCCACGCCGGGAGCTGTTTTTT
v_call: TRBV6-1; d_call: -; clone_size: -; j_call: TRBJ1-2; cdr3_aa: CASRPGAGGGYTF; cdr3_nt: TGTGCCAGCAGGCCAGGTGCGGGGGGGGGCTACACCTTC
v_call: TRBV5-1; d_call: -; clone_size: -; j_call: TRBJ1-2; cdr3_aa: CASSLDRVYGYTF; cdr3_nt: TGCGCCAGCAGCTTGGATAGAGTCTATGGCTACACCTTC
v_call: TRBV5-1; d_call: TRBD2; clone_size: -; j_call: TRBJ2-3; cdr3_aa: CASSGAAGVDTDTQYF; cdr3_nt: TGCGCCAGCAGCGGGGCAGCGGGAGTCGACACAGATACGCAGTATTTT
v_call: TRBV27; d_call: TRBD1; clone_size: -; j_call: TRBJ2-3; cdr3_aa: CASSPSRDREHNTQYF; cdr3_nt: TGTGCCAGCAGTCCCTCCCGGGACAGGGAACATAATACGCAGTATTTT
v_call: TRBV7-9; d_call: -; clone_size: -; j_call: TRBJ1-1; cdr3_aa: CASTPGGALNTEAFF; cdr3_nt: TGTGCCAGCACCCCTGGTGGGGCCCTGAACACTGAAGCTTTCTTT
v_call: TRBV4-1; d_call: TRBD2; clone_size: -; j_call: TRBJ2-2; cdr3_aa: CASSQATSGNTGELFF; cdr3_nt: TGCGCCAGCAGCCAAGCGACTAGCGGGAACACCGGGGAGCTGTTTTTT
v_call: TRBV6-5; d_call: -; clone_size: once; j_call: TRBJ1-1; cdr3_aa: CASRLSGQEAFF; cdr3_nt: TGTGCCAGCCGTCTCTCGGGACAAGAAGCTTTCTTT
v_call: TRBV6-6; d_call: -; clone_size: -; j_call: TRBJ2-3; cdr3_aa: CASTPWGGADTQYF; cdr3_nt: TGTGCCAGCACCCCGTGGGGGGGCGCAGATACGCAGTATTTT
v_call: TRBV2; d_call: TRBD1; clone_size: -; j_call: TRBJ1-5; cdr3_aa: CASSWTGYSNQPQHF; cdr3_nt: TGTGCCAGCAGCTGGACAGGCTATAGCAATCAGCCCCAGCATTTT
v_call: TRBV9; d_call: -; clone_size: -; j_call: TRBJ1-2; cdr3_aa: CASSVGQGSNYGYTF; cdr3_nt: TGTGCCAGCAGCGTAGGTCAGGGCAGTAACTATGGCTACACCTTC
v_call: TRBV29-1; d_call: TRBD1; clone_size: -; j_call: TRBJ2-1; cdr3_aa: CSVPRGQGTYNEQFF; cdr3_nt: TGCAGCGTTCCTCGCGGACAGGGGACCTACAATGAGCAGTTCTTC
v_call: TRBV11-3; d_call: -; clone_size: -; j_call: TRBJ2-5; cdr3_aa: CASSLRGEETQYF; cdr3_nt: TGTGCCAGCAGCTTACGAGGAGAAGAGACCCAGTACTTC
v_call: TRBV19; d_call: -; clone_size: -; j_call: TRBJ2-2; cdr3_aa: CASSIELATRGTGELFF; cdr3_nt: TGTGCCAGTAGTATAGAACTGGCGACCCGGGGCACCGGGGAGCTGTTTTTT
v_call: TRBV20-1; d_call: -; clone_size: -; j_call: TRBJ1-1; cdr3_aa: CSALTGKAFF; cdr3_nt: TGCAGTGCTCTCACAGGAAAAGCTTTCTTT
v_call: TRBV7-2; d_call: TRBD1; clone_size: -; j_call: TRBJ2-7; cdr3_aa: CASSNRDRSYEQYF; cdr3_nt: TGTGCCAGCAGTAACCGGGACAGAAGCTACGAGCAGTACTTC
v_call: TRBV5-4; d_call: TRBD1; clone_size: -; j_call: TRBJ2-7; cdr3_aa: CASSSRDRSYEQYF; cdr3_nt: TGTGCCAGCAGCTCCCGGGACAGGTCCTACGAGCAGTACTTC
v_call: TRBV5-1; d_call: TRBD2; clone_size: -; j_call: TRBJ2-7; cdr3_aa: CASSPGTSGSVGGEQYF; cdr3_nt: TGCGCCAGCAGCCCCGGGACTAGCGGGAGCGTAGGGGGGGAGCAGTACTTC
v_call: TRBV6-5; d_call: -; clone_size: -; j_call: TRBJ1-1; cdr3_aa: CASSFARAGGAFF; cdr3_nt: TGTGCCAGCAGTTTTGCGCGGGCCGGGGGAGCTTTCTTT
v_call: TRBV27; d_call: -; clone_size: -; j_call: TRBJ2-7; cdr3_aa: CASKGIHYEQYF; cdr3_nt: TGTGCCAGCAAGGGGATTCACTACGAGCAGTACTTC
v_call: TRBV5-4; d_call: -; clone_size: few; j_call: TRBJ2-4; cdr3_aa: CASSRTQGGDKNIQYF; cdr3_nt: TGTGCCAGCAGCCGGACCCAGGGGGGAGACAAAAACATTCAGTACTTC
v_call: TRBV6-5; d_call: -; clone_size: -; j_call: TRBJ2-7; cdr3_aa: CASSYWNSNYEQYF; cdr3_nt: TGTGCCAGCAGTTACTGGAACAGCAACTACGAGCAGTACTTC
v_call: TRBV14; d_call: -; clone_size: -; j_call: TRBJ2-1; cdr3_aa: CASSQAGLGNEQFF; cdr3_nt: TGTGCCAGCAGCCAAGCGGGACTGGGGAATGAGCAGTTCTTC
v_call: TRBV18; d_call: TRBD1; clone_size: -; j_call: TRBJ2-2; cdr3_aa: CASSRAKQGAGELFF; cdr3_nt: TGTGCCAGCTCACGTGCAAAGCAGGGGGCCGGGGAGCTGTTTTTT
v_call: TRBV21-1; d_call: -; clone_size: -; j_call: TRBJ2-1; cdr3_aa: CASSKGRTSGSKEPYNEQFF; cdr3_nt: TGTGCCAGCAGCAAAGGGAGGACTAGCGGGAGTAAAGAACCCTACAATGAGCAGTTCTTC
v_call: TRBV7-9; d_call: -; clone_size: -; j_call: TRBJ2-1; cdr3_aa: CASSPPDYPYNEQFF; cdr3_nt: TGTGCCAGCAGCCCCCCGGACTACCCTTACAATGAGCAGTTCTTC
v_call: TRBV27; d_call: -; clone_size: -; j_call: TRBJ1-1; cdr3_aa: CASSPPTGNTEAFF; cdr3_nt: TGTGCCAGCAGTCCACCGACAGGGAACACTGAAGCTTTCTTT